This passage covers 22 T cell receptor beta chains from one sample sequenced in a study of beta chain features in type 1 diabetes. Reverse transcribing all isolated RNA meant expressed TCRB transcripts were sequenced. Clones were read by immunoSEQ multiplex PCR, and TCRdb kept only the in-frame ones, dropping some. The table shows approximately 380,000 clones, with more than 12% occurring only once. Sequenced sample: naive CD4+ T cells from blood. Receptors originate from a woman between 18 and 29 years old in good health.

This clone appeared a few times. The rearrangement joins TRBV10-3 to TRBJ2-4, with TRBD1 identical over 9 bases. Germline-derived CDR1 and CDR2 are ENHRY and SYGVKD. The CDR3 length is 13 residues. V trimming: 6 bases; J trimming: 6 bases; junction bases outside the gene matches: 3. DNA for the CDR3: TGTGCCATCAGCGTGGACAGGGGAAACATTCAGTACTTC. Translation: CAISVDRGNIQYF.

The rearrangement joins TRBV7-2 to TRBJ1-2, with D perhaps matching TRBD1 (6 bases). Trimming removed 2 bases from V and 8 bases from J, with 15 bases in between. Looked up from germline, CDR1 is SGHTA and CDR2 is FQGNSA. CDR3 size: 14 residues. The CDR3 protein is CASSLRPQGKGYTF. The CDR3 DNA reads TGTGCCAGCAGCTTAAGGCCGCAGGGGAAAGGCTACACCTTC.

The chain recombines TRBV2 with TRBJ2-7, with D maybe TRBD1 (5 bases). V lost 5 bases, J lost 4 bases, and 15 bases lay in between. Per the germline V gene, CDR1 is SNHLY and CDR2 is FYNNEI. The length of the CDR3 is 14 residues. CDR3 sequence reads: CASSNQGLKYEQYF. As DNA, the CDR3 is TGTGCCAGCAGTAACCAGGGTTTAAAGTACGAGCAGTACTTC.

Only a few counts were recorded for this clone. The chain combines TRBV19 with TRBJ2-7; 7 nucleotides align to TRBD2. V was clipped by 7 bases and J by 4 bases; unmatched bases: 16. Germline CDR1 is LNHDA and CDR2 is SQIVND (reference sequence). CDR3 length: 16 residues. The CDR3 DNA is TGTGCCAGTACCTCCCATACGGCCTCGGGAGGTTACGAGCAGTACTTC. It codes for CASTSHTASGGYEQYF.

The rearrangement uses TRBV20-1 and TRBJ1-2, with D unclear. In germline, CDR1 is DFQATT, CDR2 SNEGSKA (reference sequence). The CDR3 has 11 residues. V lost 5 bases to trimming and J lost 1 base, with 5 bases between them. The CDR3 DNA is TGCAGTGCTCTTTTTAACTATGGCTACACCTTC. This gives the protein CSALFNYGYTF.

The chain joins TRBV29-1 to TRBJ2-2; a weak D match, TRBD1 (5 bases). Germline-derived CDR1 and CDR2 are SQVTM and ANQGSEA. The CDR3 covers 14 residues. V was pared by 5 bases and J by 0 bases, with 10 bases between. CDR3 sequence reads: CSVLGQANTGELFF. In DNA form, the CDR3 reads TGCAGCGTTCTGGGGCAAGCGAACACCGGGGAGCTGTTTTTT.

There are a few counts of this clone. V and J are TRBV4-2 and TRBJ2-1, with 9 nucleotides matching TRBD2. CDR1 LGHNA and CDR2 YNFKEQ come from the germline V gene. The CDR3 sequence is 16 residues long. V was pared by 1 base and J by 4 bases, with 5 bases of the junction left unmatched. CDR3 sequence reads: CASSQVGSGSYNEQFF. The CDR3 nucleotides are TGTGCCAGCAGCCAAGTAGGTAGCGGGAGTTACAATGAGCAGTTCTTC.

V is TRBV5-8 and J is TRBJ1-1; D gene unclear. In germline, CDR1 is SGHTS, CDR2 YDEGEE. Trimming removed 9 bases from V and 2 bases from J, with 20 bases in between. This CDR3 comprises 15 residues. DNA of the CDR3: TGTGCCAACCCTAGCTTAAGGCCGCAAAACACTGAAGCTTTCTTT. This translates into CANPSLRPQNTEAFF.

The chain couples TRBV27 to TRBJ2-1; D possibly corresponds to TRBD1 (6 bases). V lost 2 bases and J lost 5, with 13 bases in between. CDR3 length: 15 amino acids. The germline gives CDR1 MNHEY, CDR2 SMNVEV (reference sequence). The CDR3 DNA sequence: TGTGCCAGCAGTTTACTCCGGGACACGAACAATGAGCAGTTCTTC. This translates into CASSLLRDTNNEQFF.

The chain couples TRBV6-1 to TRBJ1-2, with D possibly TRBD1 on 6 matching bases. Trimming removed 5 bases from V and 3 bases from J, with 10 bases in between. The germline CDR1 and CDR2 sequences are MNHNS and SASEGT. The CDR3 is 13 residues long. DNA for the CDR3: TGTGCCAGCAGTAAACAGGGTGACTATGGCTACACCTTC. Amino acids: CASSKQGDYGYTF.

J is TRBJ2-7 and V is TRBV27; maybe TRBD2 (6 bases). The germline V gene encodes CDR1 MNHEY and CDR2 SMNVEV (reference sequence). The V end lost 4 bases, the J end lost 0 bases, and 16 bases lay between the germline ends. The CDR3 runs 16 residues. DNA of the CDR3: TGTGCCAGCAGTTCACTGGACTACCAGAGCTCCTACGAGCAGTACTTC. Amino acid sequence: CASSSLDYQSSYEQYF.

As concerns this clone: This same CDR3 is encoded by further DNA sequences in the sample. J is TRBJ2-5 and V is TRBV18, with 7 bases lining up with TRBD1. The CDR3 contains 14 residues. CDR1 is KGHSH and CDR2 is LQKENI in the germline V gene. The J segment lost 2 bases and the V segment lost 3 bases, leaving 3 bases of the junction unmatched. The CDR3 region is CASSPGTAQETQYF. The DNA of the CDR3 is TGTGCCAGCTCACCCGGGACAGCACAAGAGACCCAGTACTTC.

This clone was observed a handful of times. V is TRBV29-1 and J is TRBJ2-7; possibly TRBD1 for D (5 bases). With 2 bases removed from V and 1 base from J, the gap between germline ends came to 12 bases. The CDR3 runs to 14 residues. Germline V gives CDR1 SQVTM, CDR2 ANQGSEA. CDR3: CSVEQGQGSYEQYF. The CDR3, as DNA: TGCAGCGTTGAACAGGGCCAGGGTTCCTACGAGCAGTACTTC.

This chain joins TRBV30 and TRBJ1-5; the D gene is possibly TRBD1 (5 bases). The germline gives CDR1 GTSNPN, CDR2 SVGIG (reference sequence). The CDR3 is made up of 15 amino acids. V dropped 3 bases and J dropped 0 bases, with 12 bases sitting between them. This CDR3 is CAWSLDSLSNQPQHF. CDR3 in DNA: TGTGCCTGGAGCCTAGACAGTCTTAGCAATCAGCCCCAGCATTTT.

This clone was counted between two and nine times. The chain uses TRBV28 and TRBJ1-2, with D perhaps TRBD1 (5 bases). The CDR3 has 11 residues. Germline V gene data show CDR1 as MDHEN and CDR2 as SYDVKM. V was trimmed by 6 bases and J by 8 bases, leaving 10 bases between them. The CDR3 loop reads CASRTDTGYTF. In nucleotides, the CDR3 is TGTGCCAGCAGAACGGACACCGGCTACACCTTC.

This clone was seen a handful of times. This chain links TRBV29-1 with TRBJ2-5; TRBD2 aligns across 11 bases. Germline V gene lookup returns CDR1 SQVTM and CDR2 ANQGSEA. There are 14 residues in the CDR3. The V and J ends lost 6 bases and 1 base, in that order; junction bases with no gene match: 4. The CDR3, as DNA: TGCAGCGTCCCACTAGCGGGAGTCCAAGAGACCCAGTACTTC. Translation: CSVPLAGVQETQYF.

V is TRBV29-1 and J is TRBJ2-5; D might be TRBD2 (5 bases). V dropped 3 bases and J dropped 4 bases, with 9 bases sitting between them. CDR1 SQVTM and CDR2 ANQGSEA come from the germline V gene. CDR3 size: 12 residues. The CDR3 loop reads CSVDPGGETQYF. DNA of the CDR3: TGCAGCGTTGACCCCGGAGGAGAGACCCAGTACTTC.

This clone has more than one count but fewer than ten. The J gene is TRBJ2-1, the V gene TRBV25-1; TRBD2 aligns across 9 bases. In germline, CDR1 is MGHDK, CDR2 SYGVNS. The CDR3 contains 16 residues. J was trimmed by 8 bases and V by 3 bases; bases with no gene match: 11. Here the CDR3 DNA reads TGTGCCAGCAGTGATGGTAGCGGGGGCATGCTCGATGAGCAGTTCTTC. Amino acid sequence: CASSDGSGGMLDEQFF.

Here the CDR3 reads CASSFESGSSYNEQFF. In nucleotides, the CDR3 is TGTGCCAGCAGCTTTGAGTCTGGGAGCTCCTACAATGAGCAGTTCTTC. The V and J genes are TRBV5-4 and TRBJ2-1; perhaps TRBD2 as D (5 bases). The V and J ends lost 2 bases and 0 bases respectively, with 12 bases between them. CDR1 is SGHNT, CDR2 YYREEE, per germline (reference sequence). CDR3 size: 16 residues.

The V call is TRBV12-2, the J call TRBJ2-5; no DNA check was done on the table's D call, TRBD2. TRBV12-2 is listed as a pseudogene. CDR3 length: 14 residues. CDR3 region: CASRLGGGVETQYF. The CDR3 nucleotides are TGTGCAAGTCGCTTAGGCGGAGGGGTAGAGACCCAGTACTTC.

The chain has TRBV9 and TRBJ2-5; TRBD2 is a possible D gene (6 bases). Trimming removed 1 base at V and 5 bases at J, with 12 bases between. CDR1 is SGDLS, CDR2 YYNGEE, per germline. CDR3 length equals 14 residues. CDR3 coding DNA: TGTGCCAGCAGCGTAAAGGCGGGAAGGGAGACCCAGTACTTC. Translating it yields CASSVKAGRETQYF.

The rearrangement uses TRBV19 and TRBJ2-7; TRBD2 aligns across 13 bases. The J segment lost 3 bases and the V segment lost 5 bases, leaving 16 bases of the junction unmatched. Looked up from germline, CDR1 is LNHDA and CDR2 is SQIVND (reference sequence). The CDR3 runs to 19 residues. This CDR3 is CASSLRTSGSPPYVYEQYF. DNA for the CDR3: TGTGCCAGTAGTCTCCGGACTAGCGGGAGTCCCCCTTATGTCTACGAGCAGTACTTC.